This record concerns one T cell receptor (beta chain) sequence. This record comes from a study of control samples from healthy donors and cancer patients. Using immunoSEQ multiplex PCR, the repertoire was profiled, and TCRdb retains in-frame clones only, with some absent. Found here are about 110,000 clones, 85% to 90% of them singletons; the top ten hold less than 4%. Germline CDR1 reads MGHDK; CDR2 reads SYGVNS. Deletions cut 3 bases from V and 0 bases from J, with 12 bases between. The CDR3 has 16 amino acids. The specimen sequenced was PBMCs. The sequence was obtained from a woman aged 60-75 years with lung cancer. The chain has TRBV25-1 and TRBJ2-1; possible D gene TRBD2, 6 bases. The CDR3 DNA reads TGTGCCAGCAGTGACCCTAGCGTCCGCTCCTACAATGAGCAGTTCTTC. It encodes CASSDPSVRSYNEQFF.